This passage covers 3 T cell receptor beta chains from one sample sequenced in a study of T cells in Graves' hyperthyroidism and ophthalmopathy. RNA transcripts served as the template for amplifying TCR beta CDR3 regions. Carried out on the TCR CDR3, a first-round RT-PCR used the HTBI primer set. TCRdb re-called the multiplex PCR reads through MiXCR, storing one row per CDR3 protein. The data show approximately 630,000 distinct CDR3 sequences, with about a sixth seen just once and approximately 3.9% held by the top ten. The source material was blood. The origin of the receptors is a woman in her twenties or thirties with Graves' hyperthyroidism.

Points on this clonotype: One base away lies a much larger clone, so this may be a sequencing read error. The DNA for the CDR3 is TGTGCCACCAGCCGGACTATCCCTCACAATGAGCAGTTCTTC. This sequence encodes CATSRTIPHNEQFF. The gene calls are TRBV7-6 and TRBJ2-1, with D perhaps TRBD2 (6 bases). This CDR3 has 14 residues. Germline V gives CDR1 SGHVS, CDR2 FNYEAQ.

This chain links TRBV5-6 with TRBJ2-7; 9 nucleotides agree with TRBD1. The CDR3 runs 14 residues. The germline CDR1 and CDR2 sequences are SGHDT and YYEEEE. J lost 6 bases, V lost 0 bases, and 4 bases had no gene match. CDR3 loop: CASSLGTGDGEQYF. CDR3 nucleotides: TGTGCCAGCAGCTTGGGGACAGGGGACGGCGAGCAGTACTTC.

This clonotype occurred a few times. CDR3 coding DNA: TGCGCCAGCAGCCGTACGAGGGGATCTCGGGAAAGGGAAACAGATACGCAGTATTTT. It codes for CASSRTRGSRERETDTQYF. The chain has TRBV4-3 and TRBJ2-3, with D perhaps TRBD1 or TRBD2 (5 bases each). Germline values: CDR1 LGHNA, CDR2 YSLEER. Trimming cost V 4 bases and J 3 bases, with 26 bases left between them. There are 19 residues in the CDR3.